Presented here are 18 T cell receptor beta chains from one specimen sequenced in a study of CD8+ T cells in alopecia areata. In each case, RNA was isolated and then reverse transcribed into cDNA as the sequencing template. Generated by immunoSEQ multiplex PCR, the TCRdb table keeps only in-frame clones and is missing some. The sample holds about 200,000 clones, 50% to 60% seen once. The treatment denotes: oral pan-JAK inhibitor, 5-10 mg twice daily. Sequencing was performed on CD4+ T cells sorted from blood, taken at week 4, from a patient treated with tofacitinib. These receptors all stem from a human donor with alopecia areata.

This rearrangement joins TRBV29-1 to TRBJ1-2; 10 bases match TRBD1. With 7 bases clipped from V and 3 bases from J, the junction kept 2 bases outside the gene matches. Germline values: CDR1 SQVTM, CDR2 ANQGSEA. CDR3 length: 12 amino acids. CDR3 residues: CSATGGDYGYTF. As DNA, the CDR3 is TGCAGCGCGACAGGGGGCGACTATGGCTACACCTTC.

The CDR3 reads CASSYSRVASTDTQYF. The DNA of the CDR3 is TGTGCCAGCAGTTACTCAAGGGTCGCTAGCACAGATACGCAGTATTTT. V is TRBV6-5 and J is TRBJ2-3; D remains unclear. CDR3 length: 16 residues. V shed 0 bases and J shed 0 bases, with 10 bases lying between them. From germline, CDR1 is MNHEY and CDR2 SVGAGI.

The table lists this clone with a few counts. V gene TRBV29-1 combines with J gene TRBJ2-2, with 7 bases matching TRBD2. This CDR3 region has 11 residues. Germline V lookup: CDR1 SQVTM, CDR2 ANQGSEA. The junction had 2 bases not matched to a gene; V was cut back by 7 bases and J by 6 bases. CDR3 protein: CSARGAGELFF. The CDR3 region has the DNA TGCAGCGCCCGGGGGGCCGGGGAGCTGTTTTTT.

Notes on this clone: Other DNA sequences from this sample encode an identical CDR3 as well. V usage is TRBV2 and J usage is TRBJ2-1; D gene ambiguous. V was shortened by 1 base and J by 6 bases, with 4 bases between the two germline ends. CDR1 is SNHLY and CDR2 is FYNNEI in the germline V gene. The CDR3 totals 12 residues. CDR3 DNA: TGTGCCAGCAGTGAAGGGGGCAATGAGCAGTTCTTC. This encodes CASSEGGNEQFF.

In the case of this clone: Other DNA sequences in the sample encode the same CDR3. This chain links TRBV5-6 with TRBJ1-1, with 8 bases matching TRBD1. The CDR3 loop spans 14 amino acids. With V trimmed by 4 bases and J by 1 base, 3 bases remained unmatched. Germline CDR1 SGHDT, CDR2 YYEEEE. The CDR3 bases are TGTGCCAGCAGCCCGGACAGGGCGAACACTGAAGCTTTCTTT. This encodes CASSPDRANTEAFF.

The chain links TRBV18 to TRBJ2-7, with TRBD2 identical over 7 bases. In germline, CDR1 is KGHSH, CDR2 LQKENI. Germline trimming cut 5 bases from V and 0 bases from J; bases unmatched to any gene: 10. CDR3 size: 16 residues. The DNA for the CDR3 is TGTGCCAGCTCAACCATTAGCGGGCCCATCTCCTACGAGCAGTACTTC. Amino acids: CASSTISGPISYEQYF.

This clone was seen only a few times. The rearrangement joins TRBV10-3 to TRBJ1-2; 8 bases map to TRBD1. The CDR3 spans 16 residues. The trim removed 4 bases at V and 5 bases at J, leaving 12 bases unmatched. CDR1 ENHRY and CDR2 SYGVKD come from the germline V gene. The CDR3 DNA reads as TGTGCCATCAGTGCGCCCAGGGAGACAGGGGAGTATGGCTACACCTTC. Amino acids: CAISAPRETGEYGYTF.

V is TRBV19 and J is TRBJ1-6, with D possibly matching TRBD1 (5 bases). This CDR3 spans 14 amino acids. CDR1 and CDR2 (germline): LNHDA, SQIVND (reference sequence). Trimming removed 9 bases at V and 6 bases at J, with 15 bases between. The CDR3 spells CASSATATNSPLHF. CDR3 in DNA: TGTGCCAGCTCTGCGACAGCCACTAATTCACCCCTCCACTTT. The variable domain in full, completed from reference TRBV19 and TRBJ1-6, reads DGGITQSPKYLFRKEGQNVTLSCEQNLNHDAMYWYRQDPGQGLRLIYYSQIVNDFQKGDIAEGYSVSREKKESFPLTVTSAQKNPTAFYLCASSATATNSPLHFGNGTRLTVT.

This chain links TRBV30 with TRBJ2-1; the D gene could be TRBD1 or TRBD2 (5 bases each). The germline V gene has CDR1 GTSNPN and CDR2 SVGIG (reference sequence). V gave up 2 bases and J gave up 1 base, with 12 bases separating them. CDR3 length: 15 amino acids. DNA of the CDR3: TGTGCCTGGAGTCAAGGGACGACTTCCTACAATGAGCAGTTCTTC. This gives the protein CAWSQGTTSYNEQFF.

The CDR3 coding sequence is TGTGCCAGCAGCCAAGCAGCTATTCAAGAGACCCAGTACTTC. It yields the protein CASSQAAIQETQYF. The rearrangement uses TRBV11-3 and TRBJ2-5; D ambiguous. The CDR3 spans 14 residues. V was trimmed by 5 bases and J by 2 bases, leaving 12 bases between them. Germline CDR1 reads SGHNT; CDR2 reads YENEEA.

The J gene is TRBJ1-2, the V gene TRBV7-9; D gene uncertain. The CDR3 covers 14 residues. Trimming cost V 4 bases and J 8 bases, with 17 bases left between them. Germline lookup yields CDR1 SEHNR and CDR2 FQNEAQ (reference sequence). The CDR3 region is CASSSRDSTGGYTF. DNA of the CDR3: TGTGCCAGCAGCTCCCGGGATTCTACCGGGGGCTACACCTTC. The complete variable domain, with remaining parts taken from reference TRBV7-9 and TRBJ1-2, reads DTGVSQNPRHKITKRGQNVTFRCDPISEHNRLYWYRQTLGQGPEFLTYFQNEAQLEKSRLLSDRFSAERPKGSFSTLEIQRTEQGDSAMYLCASSSRDSTGGYTFGSGTRLTVV.

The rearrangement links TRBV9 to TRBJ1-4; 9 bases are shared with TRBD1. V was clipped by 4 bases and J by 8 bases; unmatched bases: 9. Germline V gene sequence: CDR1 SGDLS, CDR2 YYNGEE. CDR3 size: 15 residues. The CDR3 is CASSPTQGAEEKLFF. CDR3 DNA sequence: TGTGCCAGCAGCCCGACACAGGGGGCTGAGGAAAAACTGTTTTTT.

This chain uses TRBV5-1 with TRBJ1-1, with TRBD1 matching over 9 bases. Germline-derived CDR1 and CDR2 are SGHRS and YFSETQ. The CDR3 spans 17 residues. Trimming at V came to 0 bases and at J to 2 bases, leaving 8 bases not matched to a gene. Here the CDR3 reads CASSLAGETGGNTEAFF. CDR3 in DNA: TGCGCCAGCAGCTTGGCGGGAGAGACAGGGGGAAACACTGAAGCTTTCTTT.

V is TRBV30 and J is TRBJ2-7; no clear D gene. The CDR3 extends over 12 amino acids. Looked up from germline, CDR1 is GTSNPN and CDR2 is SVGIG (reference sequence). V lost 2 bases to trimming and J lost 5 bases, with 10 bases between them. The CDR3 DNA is TGTGCCTGGAGTCCCAGTCGGGACGAGCAGTACTTC. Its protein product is CAWSPSRDEQYF.

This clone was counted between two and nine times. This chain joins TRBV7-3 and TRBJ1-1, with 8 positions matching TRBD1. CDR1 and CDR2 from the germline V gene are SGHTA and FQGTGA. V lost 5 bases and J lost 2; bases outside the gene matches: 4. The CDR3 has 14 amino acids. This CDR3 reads CASSVGQGNTEAFF. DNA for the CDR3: TGTGCCAGCAGCGTTGGACAGGGCAACACTGAAGCTTTCTTT.

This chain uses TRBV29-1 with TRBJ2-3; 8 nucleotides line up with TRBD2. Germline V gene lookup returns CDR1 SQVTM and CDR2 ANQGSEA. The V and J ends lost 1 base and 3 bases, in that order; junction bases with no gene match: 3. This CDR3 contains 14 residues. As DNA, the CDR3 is TGCAGCGTTGAAGCGGGGGGGCCGACAGATACGCAGTATTTT. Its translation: CSVEAGGPTDTQYF.

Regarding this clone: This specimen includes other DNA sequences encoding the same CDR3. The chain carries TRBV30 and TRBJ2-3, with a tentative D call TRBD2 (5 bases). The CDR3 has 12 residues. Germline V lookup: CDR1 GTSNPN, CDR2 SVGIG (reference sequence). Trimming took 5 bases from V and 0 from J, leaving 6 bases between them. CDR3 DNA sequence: TGTGCCTGGGGCGGGAGCACAGATACGCAGTATTTT. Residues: CAWGGSTDTQYF.

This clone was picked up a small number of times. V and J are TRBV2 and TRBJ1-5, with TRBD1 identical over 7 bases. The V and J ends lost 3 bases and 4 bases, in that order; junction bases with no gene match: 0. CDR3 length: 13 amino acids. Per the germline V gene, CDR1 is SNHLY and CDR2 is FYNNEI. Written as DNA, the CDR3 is TGTGCCAGCAGTGACAGGGGGAATCAGCCCCAGCATTTT. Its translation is CASSDRGNQPQHF.